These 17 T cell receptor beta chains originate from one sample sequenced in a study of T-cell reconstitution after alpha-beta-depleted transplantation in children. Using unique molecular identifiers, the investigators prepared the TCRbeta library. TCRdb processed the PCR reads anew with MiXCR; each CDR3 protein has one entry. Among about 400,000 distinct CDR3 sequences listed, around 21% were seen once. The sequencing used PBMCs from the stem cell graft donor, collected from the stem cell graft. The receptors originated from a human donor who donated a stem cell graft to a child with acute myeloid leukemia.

The CDR3 DNA sequence: TGTGCCAGCAGCCAAGCTAGAAACAGGTGGAATGAAAAACTGTTTTTT. Its translation is CASSQARNRWNEKLFF. The V and J genes are TRBV4-2 and TRBJ1-4; possibly TRBD1 for D (5 bases). CDR1 is LGHNA and CDR2 is YNFKEQ in the germline V gene. The CDR3 spans 16 residues. With 1 base removed from V and 5 bases from J, the gap between germline ends came to 14 bases.

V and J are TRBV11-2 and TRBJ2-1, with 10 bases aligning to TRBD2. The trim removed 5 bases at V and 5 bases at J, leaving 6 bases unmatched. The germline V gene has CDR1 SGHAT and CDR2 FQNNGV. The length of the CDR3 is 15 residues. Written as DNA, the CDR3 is TGTGCCAGCAGCCCACTAGCGGGACTAAACAATGAGCAGTTCTTC. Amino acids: CASSPLAGLNNEQFF. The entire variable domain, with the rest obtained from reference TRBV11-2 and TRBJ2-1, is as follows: EAGVAQSPRYKIIEKRQSVAFWCNPISGHATLYWYQQILGQGPKLLIQFQNNGVVDDSQLPKDRFSAERLKGVDSTLKIQPAKLEDSAVYLCASSPLAGLNNEQFFGPGTRLTVL.

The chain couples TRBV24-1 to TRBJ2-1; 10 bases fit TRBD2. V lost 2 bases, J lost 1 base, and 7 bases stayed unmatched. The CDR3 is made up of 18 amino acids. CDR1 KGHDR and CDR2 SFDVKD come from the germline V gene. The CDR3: CATSDSETSGPSYNEQFF. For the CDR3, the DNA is TGTGCCACCAGTGATTCCGAGACTAGCGGGCCTTCCTACAATGAGCAGTTCTTC.

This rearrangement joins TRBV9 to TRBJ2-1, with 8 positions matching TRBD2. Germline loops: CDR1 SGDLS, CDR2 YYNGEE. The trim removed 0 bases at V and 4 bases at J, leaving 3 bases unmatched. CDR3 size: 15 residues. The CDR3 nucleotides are TGTGCCAGCAGCGTAGACGCGGGAGGATACAATGAGCAGTTCTTC. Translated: CASSVDAGGYNEQFF.

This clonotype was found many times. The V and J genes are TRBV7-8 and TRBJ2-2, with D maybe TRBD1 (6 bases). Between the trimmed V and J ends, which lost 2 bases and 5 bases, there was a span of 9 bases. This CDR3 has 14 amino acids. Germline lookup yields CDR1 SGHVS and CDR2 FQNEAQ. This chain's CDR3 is CASSLNRVTGELFF. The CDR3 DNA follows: TGTGCCAGCAGCTTAAACAGGGTGACCGGGGAGCTGTTTTTT.

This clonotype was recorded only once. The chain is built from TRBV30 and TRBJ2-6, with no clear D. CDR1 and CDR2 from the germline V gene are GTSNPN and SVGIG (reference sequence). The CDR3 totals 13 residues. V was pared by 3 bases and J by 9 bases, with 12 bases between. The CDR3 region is CAWSLVPGNVLTF. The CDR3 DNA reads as TGTGCCTGGAGCCTGGTTCCTGGCAACGTCCTGACTTTC.

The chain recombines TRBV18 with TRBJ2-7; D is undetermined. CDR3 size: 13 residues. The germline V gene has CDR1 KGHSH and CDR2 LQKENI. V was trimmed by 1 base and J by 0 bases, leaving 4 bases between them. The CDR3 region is CASSPQNSYEQYF. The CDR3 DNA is TGTGCCAGCTCACCACAAAACTCCTACGAGCAGTACTTC.

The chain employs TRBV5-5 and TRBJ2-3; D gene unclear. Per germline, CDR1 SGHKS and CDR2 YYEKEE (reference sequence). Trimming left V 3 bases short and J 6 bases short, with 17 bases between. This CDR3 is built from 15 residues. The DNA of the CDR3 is TGTGCCAGCAGCTCCGCCCATCCCGGACGGGATACGCAGTATTTT. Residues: CASSSAHPGRDTQYF.

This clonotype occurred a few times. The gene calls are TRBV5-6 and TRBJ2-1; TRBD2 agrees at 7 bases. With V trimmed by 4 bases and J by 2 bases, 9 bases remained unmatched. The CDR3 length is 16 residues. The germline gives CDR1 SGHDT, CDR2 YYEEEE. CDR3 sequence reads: CASSQTKSGAYNEQFF. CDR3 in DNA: TGTGCCAGCAGCCAGACTAAAAGCGGGGCCTACAATGAGCAGTTCTTC.

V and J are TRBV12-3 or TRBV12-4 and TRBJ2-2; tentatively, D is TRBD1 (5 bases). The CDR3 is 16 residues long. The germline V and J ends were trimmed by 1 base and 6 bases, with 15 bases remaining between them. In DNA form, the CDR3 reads TGTGCCAGCAGTTTAGAGTGGGGCCCTGAACCCGGGGAGCTGTTTTTT. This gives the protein CASSLEWGPEPGELFF.

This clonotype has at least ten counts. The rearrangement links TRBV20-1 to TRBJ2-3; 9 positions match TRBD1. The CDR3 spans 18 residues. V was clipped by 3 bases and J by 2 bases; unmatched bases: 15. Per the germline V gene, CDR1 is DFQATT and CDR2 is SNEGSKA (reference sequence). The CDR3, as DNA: TGCAGTGCTAGTCAGCCCTCCCGGGACAGGGACCTCACAGATACGCAGTATTTT. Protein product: CSASQPSRDRDLTDTQYF.

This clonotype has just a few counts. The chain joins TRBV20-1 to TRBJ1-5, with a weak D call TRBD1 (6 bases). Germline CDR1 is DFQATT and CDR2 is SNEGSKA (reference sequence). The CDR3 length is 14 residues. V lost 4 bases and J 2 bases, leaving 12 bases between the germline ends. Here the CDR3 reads CSATGWGRNQPQHF. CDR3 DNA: TGCAGTGCTACTGGCTGGGGGCGCAATCAGCCCCAGCATTTT.

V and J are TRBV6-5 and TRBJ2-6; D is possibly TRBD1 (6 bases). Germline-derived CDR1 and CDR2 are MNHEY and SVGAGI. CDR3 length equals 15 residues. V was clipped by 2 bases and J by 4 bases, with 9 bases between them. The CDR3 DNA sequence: TGTGCCAGCAGTTACCAGGGGTCAGGGGCCAACGTCCTGACTTTC. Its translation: CASSYQGSGANVLTF.

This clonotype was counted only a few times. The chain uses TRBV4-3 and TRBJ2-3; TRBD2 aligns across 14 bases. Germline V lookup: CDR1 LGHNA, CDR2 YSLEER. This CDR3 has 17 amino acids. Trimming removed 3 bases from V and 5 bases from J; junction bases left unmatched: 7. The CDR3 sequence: CASSQGLAGERGDTQYF. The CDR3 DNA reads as TGCGCCAGCAGCCAGGGACTAGCGGGAGAACGGGGAGATACGCAGTATTTT.

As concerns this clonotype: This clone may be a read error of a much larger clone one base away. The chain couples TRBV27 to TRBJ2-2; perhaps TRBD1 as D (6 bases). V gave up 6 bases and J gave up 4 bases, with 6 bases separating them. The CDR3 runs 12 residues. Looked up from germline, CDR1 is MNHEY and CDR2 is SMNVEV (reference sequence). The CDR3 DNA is TGTGCCAGCAGAGGGGGCACCGGGGAGCTGTTTTTT. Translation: CASRGGTGELFF.

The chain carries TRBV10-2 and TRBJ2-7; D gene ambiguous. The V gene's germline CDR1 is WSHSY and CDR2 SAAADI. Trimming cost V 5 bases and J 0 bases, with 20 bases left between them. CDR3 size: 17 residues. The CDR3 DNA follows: TGCGCCAGCAGTAGGGTAGGATCCACCGGGCCCTCCTACGAGCAGTACTTC. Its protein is CASSRVGSTGPSYEQYF.

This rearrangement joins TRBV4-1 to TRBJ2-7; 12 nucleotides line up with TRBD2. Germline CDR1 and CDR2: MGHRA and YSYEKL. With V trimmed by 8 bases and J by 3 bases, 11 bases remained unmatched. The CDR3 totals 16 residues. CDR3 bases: TGCGCCAGCCAAGGCGGTCTAGCGGGAGGGAACTACGAGCAGTACTTC. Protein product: CASQGGLAGGNYEQYF.